The 2 T cell receptor beta chains listed next were all sequenced from one sample in a study of T cells in Graves' hyperthyroidism and ophthalmopathy. Amplified TCR beta CDR3 regions derived from RNA transcripts. Using the HTBI primer set, a first-round RT-PCR was run on the TCR CDR3. TCRdb itself ran the multiplex PCR reads through MiXCR, one entry per CDR3 protein. The sample shows 550,000 to 700,000 distinct CDR3 sequences, approximately 15% of them seen only once. The sequenced material came from blood. These receptors came from a woman aged 40 to 55 with Graves' ophthalmopathy.

This clonotype was seen only a few times. This chain uses TRBV6-5 with TRBJ2-7; maybe TRBD1 (6 bases). Trimming left V 3 bases short and J 4 bases short, with 13 bases between. CDR1 MNHEY and CDR2 SVGAGI come from the germline V gene. The CDR3 covers 14 residues. The CDR3, as DNA: TGTGCCAGCAGTTATAATCGGGACAAGTACGAGCAGTACTTC. Protein: CASSYNRDKYEQYF.

J is TRBJ1-6 and V is TRBV12-3 or TRBV12-4, with TRBD1 matching 11 bases. V shed 7 bases and J 10 bases; nucleotides not matched to a gene: 9. This CDR3 has 15 amino acids. The CDR3 region has the DNA TGTGCCAGCACTGCGGGGACAGGGGGTATCTCACCCCTCCACTTT. Translation gives CASTAGTGGISPLHF.